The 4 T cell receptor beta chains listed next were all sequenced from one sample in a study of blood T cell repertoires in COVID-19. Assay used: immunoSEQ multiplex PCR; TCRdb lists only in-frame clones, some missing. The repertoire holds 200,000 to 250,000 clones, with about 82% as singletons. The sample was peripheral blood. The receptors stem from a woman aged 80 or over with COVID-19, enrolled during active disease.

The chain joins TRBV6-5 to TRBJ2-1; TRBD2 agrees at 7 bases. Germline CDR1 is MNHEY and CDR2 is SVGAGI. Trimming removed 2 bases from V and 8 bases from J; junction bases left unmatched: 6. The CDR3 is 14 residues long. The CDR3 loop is CASSYGLAVDEQFF. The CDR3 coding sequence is TGTGCCAGCAGTTACGGGCTAGCGGTGGATGAGCAGTTCTTC.

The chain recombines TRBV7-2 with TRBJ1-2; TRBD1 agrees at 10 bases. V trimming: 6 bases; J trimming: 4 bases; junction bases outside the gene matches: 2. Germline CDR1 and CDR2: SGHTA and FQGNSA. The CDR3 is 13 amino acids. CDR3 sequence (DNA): TGTGCCAGCAGGACAGGGGGCGGCTATGGCTACACCTTC. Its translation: CASRTGGGYGYTF.

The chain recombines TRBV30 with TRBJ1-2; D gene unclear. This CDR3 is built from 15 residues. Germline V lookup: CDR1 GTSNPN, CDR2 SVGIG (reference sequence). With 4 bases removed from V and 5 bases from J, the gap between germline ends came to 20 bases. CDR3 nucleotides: TGTGCCTGGAAGCCACCGACAAGGAATTTTTATGGCTACACCTTC. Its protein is CAWKPPTRNFYGYTF.

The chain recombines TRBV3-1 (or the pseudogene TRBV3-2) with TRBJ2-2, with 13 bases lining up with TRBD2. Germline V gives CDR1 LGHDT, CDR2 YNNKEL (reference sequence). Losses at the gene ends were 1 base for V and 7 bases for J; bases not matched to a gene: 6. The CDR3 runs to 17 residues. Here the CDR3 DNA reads TGTGCCAGCAGCCAAGCGGGACTAGCGGGGATGGGCGGGGAGCTGTTTTTT. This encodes CASSQAGLAGMGGELFF.